Shown below are 16 T cell receptor beta chains from a single sample sequenced in a study of blood T cell repertoires in COVID-19. TCRdb's table, derived via immunoSEQ multiplex PCR, lists solely in-frame clones and lacks some. The profile shows hundreds of thousands of clones, around 89% of them singletons. What was sequenced was PBMCs or T cells enriched from blood (not recorded which). The source is a woman aged 18-30 years who had recovered from COVID-19.

Notes on this clone: This same CDR3 is encoded by further DNA sequences in the sample. The rearrangement links TRBV19 to TRBJ2-7; tentative D call: TRBD2 (5 bases). V lost 5 bases to trimming and J lost 4 bases, with 12 bases between them. The CDR3 has 13 amino acids. Germline V lookup: CDR1 LNHDA, CDR2 SQIVND (reference sequence). CDR3 loop: CASSPGLGYEQYF. The CDR3, as DNA: TGTGCCAGTAGTCCGGGGTTGGGGTACGAGCAGTACTTC.

This chain joins TRBV5-6 and TRBJ2-3, with D possibly being TRBD2 (5 bases). Trimming took off 0 bases at V and 3 bases at J, with 5 bases between the two ends. Germline-derived CDR1 and CDR2 are SGHDT and YYEEEE. This CDR3 has 13 amino acids. The CDR3 is CASSLAGTDTQYF. The CDR3 region has the DNA TGTGCCAGCAGCTTGGCGGGGACAGATACGCAGTATTTT.

The V gene is TRBV3-1 (or the pseudogene TRBV3-2), the J gene TRBJ1-2; 10 nucleotides align to TRBD1. Germline values: CDR1 LGHDT, CDR2 YNNKEL (reference sequence). Losses at the gene ends were 1 base for V and 6 bases for J; bases not matched to a gene: 11. There are 17 residues in the CDR3. This CDR3 reads CASSQGRTGTGVNGYTF. The CDR3 DNA is TGTGCCAGCAGCCAAGGGAGGACCGGGACAGGGGTTAATGGCTACACCTTC.

This chain links TRBV19 with TRBJ1-2; a weak D match, TRBD1 (6 bases). The length of the CDR3 is 13 residues. The V and J ends lost 5 bases and 8 bases respectively, with 15 bases between them. Germline V gives CDR1 LNHDA, CDR2 SQIVND (reference sequence). CDR3 region: CASSGSGVQGYTF. In DNA form, the CDR3 reads TGTGCCAGTAGTGGGTCAGGGGTCCAAGGCTACACCTTC. Full variable domain (missing parts from reference TRBV19 and TRBJ1-2): DGGITQSPKYLFRKEGQNVTLSCEQNLNHDAMYWYRQDPGQGLRLIYYSQIVNDFQKGDIAEGYSVSREKKESFPLTVTSAQKNPTAFYLCASSGSGVQGYTFGSGTRLTVV.

This clone was observed a single time. This CDR3 is CASTETGPYGYTF. The CDR3 DNA is TGTGCCAGCACTGAGACAGGGCCCTATGGCTACACCTTC. The chain has TRBV6-6 and TRBJ1-2, with TRBD1 matching over 7 bases. The CDR3 has 13 amino acids. J lost 4 bases, V lost 7 bases, and 6 bases had no gene match. Germline CDR1 and CDR2: MNHNY and SVGAGI (reference sequence).

The J gene is TRBJ2-1, the V gene TRBV6-5, with 9 nucleotides matching TRBD1. The CDR3 consists of 12 residues. V shed 6 bases and J 9 bases; nucleotides not matched to a gene: 3. The V gene's germline CDR1 is MNHEY and CDR2 SVGAGI. CDR3 sequence: CASSWDRVEQFF. For the CDR3, the DNA is TGTGCCAGCAGCTGGGACAGGGTTGAGCAGTTCTTC.

The chain carries TRBV2 and TRBJ1-2; tentative D call: TRBD1 (5 bases). The CDR3 extends over 12 amino acids. Germline V lookup: CDR1 SNHLY, CDR2 FYNNEI. Trimming removed 1 base at V and 7 bases at J, with 7 bases between. This chain's CDR3 is CASSEVGGGYTF. In DNA form, the CDR3 reads TGTGCCAGCAGTGAAGTCGGGGGTGGCTACACCTTC.

This chain links TRBV19 with TRBJ1-4; D uncertain. The germline gives CDR1 LNHDA, CDR2 SQIVND (reference sequence). CDR3 size: 12 residues. V lost 10 bases and J 3 bases, leaving 9 bases between the germline ends. The CDR3 protein is CANSKSNEKLFF. CDR3 in DNA: TGTGCCAACTCTAAGTCTAATGAAAAACTGTTTTTT.

This sequence joins TRBV5-1 and TRBJ1-3, with 8 nucleotides matching TRBD1. This CDR3 is built from 16 residues. The V and J ends lost 5 bases and 4 bases, in that order; junction bases with no gene match: 11. CDR1 SGHRS and CDR2 YFSETQ come from the germline V gene. The CDR3 coding sequence is TGCGCCAGCAGTTTTAGACAGGGGTTAAGCGGAAACACCATATATTTT. The encoded protein is CASSFRQGLSGNTIYF.

The chain is built from TRBV2 and TRBJ2-1, with TRBD2 as a possible D gene (5 bases). The CDR3 totals 15 residues. The germline V gene encodes CDR1 SNHLY and CDR2 FYNNEI. V shed 5 bases and J shed 8 bases, with 19 bases lying between them. The CDR3 DNA is TGTGCCAGCAGTCCCCAGAACCGGAGGCGGGATGAGCAGTTCTTC. Translating it yields CASSPQNRRRDEQFF.

The chain combines TRBV27 with TRBJ2-3; 7 bases are a match to TRBD2. CDR1 MNHEY and CDR2 SMNVEV come from the germline V gene (reference sequence). V shed 6 bases and J 5 bases; nucleotides not matched to a gene: 8. The CDR3 is 14 amino acids. The chain's CDR3 is CASSLTSAGDTQYF. The CDR3 DNA sequence: TGTGCCAGCAGCCTAACTAGCGCCGGAGATACGCAGTATTTT.

Concerning this clone: Mismatch with germline at one junction end may stem from a read error. The chain is built from TRBV7-7 and TRBJ1-6; 7 bases fit TRBD1. Per germline, CDR1 SSHAT and CDR2 FNYEAQ (reference sequence). The CDR3 length is 18 residues. CDR3 in amino acids: CASSSTGKGIAPDSPLHF. CDR3 nucleotide sequence: TGTGCTAGCAGCTCGACAGGGAAGGGCATCGCTCCGGATTCACCCCTCCACTTT.

The genes are TRBV14 and TRBJ1-3; possible D gene TRBD1, 5 bases. Per the germline V gene, CDR1 is SGHDN and CDR2 is FVKESK. The V and J ends lost 1 base and 4 bases respectively, with 14 bases between them. The length of the CDR3 is 16 residues. The CDR3 loop reads CASSQGTRGSGNTIYF. The DNA for the CDR3 is TGTGCCAGCAGCCAAGGGACGCGGGGGTCAGGAAACACCATATATTTT. Full variable domain (outside the CDR3, taken from reference TRBV14 and TRBJ1-3): EAGVTQFPSHSVIEKGQTVTLRCDPISGHDNLYWYRRVMGKEIKFLLHFVKESKQDESGMPNNRFLAERTGGTYSTLKVQPAELEDSGVYFCASSQGTRGSGNTIYFGEGSWLTVV.

The rearrangement joins TRBV7-9 to TRBJ1-1; D is uncertain. In germline, CDR1 is SEHNR, CDR2 FQNEAQ (reference sequence). The CDR3 totals 12 residues. Trimming took 6 bases from V and 4 from J, leaving 9 bases between them. The CDR3, as DNA: TGTGCCAGCAGACAGCGGGCCACTGAAGCTTTCTTT. Its translation is CASRQRATEAFF. Full variable domain (rest looked up from reference TRBV7-9 and TRBJ1-1): DTGVSQNPRHKITKRGQNVTFRCDPISEHNRLYWYRQTLGQGPEFLTYFQNEAQLEKSRLLSDRFSAERPKGSFSTLEIQRTEQGDSAMYLCASRQRATEAFFGQGTRLTVV.

The chain combines TRBV15 with TRBJ1-4, with D hard to call. This CDR3 spans 16 amino acids. V lost 0 bases to trimming and J lost 0 bases, with 8 bases between them. The germline V gene encodes CDR1 LNHNV and CDR2 YYDKDF (reference sequence). CDR3 DNA sequence: TGTGCCACCAGCAGAGATTTAACTGCAACTAATGAAAAACTGTTTTTT. Protein sequence: CATSRDLTATNEKLFF.

This chain connects TRBV5-4 to TRBJ1-2; 10 nucleotides line up with TRBD1. Germline values: CDR1 SGHNT, CDR2 YYREEE (reference sequence). J was trimmed by 6 bases and V by 2 bases; bases with no gene match: 10. The CDR3 loop spans 16 amino acids. CDR3 amino acids: CASSFLLGQGRDGYTF. For the CDR3, the DNA is TGTGCCAGCAGCTTCTTGCTGGGACAGGGGCGGGATGGCTACACCTTC.